This T cell receptor (beta chain) comes out of a study of T cell responses to AZD1222 COVID-19 vaccine. TCRdb's copy holds only in-frame clones and misses some; the assay was immunoSEQ multiplex PCR. This sample has roughly 70,000 clones, with 86% found just once. Study results and limitations: Vaccination with two AZD1222 doses was followed by a rise in Spike-specific TCR breadth and depth.

The CDR3 is made up of 16 amino acids. CDR1 and CDR2 from the germline V gene are MNHNS and SASEGT. Trimming stripped 4 bases from V and 0 bases from J, with 15 bases between. This clone came up a few times. Antigen: not known. The sample in question was peripheral blood, obtained on day 0 of AZD1222 vaccination. The V and J genes are TRBV6-1 and TRBJ1-2; D possibly corresponds to TRBD1 (5 bases). This receptor was identified in an adult in good health. The CDR3 nucleotides are TGTGCCAGCAGTGCCGTTACAGGTGACACTAACTATGGCTACACCTTC. Encoded protein: CASSAVTGDTNYGYTF.